Listed below are T cell receptor beta chains from one sample, sequenced in a study of blood T cell repertoires in COVID-19. Only in-frame clones appear in the TCRdb table, and some are missing; sequencing was by immunoSEQ multiplex PCR. This sample has 150,000 to 200,000 clones, with 70% to 90% found just once. Specimen: PBMCs or T cells enriched from blood (not recorded which). These receptors originate from a woman between 18 and 30 years old who had recovered from COVID-19. Each CDR3 is given with its conserved first and last residue. Fields, in order: V gene, J gene, CDR3 protein.

TRBV2	TRBJ2-2	CATNSGTLSGELFF
TRBV6-2/TRBV6-3	TRBJ1-1	CASSYYGSEAFF
TRBV19	TRBJ2-7	CASRGTTPNEQYF
TRBV10-3	TRBJ2-7	CATGVLRDEQYF
TRBV18	TRBJ2-1	CASSPKNGTGKTYNEQFF
TRBV29-1	TRBJ2-1	CSAFSYNEQFF
TRBV14	TRBJ2-7	CASSQDRDSYEQYF
TRBV12-3/TRBV12-4	TRBJ1-3	CASSLSSGNTIYF
TRBV9	TRBJ2-7	CASSAGGSDEQYF
TRBV28	TRBJ2-3	CASSLYGGTSVITDTQYF
TRBV5-6	TRBJ1-2	CASSLLRGAPLYYGYTF
TRBV7-2	TRBJ1-6	CASSTQRQARHNSPLHF
TRBV5-1	TRBJ2-5	CASSPSTGRQETQYF
TRBV28	TRBJ2-3	CASSISGQGPPDTQYF
TRBV7-2	TRBJ2-3	CASSEWGQGYTDTQYF
TRBV5-1	TRBJ2-1	CASSLGLAGALGNEQFF
TRBV19	TRBJ2-4	CASSAFGTGKNIQYF
TRBV18	TRBJ2-3	CASSPPSGVDTQYF
TRBV18	TRBJ1-1	CASSPIQGVNTEAFF
TRBV3-1/TRBV3-2	TRBJ2-7	CASSLGGGARYF
TRBV28	TRBJ2-1	CASSLSPHEQFF
TRBV19	TRBJ1-5	CASSITGSNQPQHF
TRBV3-1/TRBV3-2	TRBJ2-7	CASSQPRASGSTEQYF
TRBV7-9	TRBJ1-5	CASSPGGNQPQHF
TRBV27	TRBJ2-2	CASSQGDGGELFF
TRBV28	TRBJ2-7	CASMGRLGRGSYEQYF
TRBV28	TRBJ1-1	CASRLSNTEAFF
TRBV24-1	TRBJ2-7	CATSDPGTGPEQYF
TRBV6-5	TRBJ1-5	CASRGTGEDQPQHF
TRBV4-1	TRBJ2-1	CASSQGSSSFANEQFF
TRBV28	TRBJ2-1	CASSPSRIPFF
TRBV12-3/TRBV12-4	TRBJ2-1	CASSFIHEQFF
TRBV14	TRBJ1-6	CASSLAGTGGSSPLHF
TRBV11-2	TRBJ2-7	CASSWTRSSYEQYF
TRBV2	TRBJ1-5	CASSRTGGGNQPQHF
TRBV2	TRBJ1-1	CASSVLRENTEAFF
TRBV28	TRBJ2-1	CASSFRAHNEQFF
TRBV7-2	TRBJ2-5	CASSEGQALWGTQYF
TRBV7-3	TRBJ2-3	CASSSSTVTDTQYF
TRBV27	TRBJ1-6	CASRPPLRGSNSPLHF